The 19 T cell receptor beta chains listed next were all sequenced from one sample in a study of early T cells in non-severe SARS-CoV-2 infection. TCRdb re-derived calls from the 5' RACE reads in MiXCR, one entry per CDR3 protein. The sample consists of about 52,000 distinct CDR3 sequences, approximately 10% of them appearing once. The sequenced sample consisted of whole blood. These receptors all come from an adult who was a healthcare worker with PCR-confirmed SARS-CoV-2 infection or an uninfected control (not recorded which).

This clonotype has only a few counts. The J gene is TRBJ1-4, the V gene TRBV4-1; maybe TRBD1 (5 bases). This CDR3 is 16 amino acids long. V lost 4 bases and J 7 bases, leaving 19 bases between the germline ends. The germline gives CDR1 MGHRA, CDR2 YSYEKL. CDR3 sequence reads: CASSLYVVGESEKLFF. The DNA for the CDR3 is TGCGCCAGCAGCCTCTACGTTGTGGGGGAATCTGAAAAACTGTTTTTT.

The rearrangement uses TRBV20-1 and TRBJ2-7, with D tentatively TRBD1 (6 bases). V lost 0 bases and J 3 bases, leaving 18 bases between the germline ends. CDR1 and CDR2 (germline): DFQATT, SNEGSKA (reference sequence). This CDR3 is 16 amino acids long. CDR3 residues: CSARDPLRGRNYEQYF. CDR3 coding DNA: TGCAGTGCTAGAGATCCCCTCAGGGGCCGTAACTACGAGCAGTACTTC.

This CDR3 reads CASSPPELSSGSTDTQYF. As DNA, the CDR3 is TGTGCCAGCAGCCCCCCGGAGCTTTCTAGCGGCAGCACAGATACGCAGTATTTT. The V call is TRBV7-9, the J call TRBJ2-3; 7 nucleotides align to TRBD2. The ends lost 5 bases at V and 0 bases at J; junction bases unmatched: 14. Germline CDR1 is SEHNR and CDR2 is FQNEAQ (reference sequence). CDR3 length equals 18 residues.

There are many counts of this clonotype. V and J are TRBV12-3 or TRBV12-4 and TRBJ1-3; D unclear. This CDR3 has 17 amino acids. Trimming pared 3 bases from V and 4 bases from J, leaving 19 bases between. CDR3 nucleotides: TGTGCCAGCAGTTTGACACCCCGGGTCTCGACAGGAAACACCATATATTTT. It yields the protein CASSLTPRVSTGNTIYF.

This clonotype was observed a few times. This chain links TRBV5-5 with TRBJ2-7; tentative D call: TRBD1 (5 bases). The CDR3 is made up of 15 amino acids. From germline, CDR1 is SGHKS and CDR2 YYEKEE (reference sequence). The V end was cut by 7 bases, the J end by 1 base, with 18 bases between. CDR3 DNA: TGTGCCAGCGGGCCTGGGGCAGTTTTTTCCTACGAGCAGTACTTC. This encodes CASGPGAVFSYEQYF.

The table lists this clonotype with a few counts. CDR3 loop: CASSLEITAERYF. CDR3 coding DNA: TGTGCCAGCAGCTTGGAGATCACAGCAGAGAGGTACTTC. The chain has TRBV5-4 and TRBJ2-5; no clear D. The germline V gene encodes CDR1 SGHNT and CDR2 YYREEE (reference sequence). The CDR3 is made up of 13 amino acids. The germline V and J ends were trimmed by 0 bases and 13 bases, with 16 bases remaining between them.

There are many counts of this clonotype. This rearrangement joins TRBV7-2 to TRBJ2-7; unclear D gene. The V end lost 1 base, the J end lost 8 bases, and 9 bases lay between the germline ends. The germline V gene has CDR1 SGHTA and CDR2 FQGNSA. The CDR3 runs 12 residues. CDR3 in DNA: TGTGCCAGCAGCTTAGTGCAGGAGAAGCAGTACTTC. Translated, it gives CASSLVQEKQYF.

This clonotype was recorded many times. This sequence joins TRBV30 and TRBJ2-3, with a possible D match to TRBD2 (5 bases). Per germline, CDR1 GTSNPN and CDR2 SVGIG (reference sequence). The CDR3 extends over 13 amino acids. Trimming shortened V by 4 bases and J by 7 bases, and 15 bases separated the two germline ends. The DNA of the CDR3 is TGTGCCTGGAACCGACGGACGGGGAATACGCAGTATTTT. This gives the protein CAWNRRTGNTQYF.

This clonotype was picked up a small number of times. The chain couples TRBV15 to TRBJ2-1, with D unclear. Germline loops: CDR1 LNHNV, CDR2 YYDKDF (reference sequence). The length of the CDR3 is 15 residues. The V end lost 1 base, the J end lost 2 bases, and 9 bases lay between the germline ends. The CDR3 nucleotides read TGTGCCACCAGCAGAGGCGGAATCGCCTACAATGAGCAGTTCTTC. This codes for CATSRGGIAYNEQFF.

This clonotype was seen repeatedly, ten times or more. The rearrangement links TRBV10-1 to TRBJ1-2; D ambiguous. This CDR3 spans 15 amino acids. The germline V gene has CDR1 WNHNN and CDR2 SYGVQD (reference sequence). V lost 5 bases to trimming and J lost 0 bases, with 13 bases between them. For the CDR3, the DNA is TGCGCCAGCAGTCCTAGGACGGATACTAACTATGGCTACACCTTC. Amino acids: CASSPRTDTNYGYTF.

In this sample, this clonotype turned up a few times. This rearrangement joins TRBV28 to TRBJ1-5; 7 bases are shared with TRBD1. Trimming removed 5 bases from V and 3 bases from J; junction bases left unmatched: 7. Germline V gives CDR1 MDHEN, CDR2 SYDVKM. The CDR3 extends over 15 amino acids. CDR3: CASSQRQGNNQPQHF. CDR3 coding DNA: TGTGCCAGCAGTCAGCGACAGGGCAACAATCAGCCCCAGCATTTT.

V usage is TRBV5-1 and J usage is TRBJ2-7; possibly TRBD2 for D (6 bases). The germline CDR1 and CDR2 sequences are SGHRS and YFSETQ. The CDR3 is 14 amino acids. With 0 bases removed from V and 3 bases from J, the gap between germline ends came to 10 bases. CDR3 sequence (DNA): TGCGCCAGCAGCTTGGCCGGCGGGATCTACGAGCAGTACTTC. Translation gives CASSLAGGIYEQYF.

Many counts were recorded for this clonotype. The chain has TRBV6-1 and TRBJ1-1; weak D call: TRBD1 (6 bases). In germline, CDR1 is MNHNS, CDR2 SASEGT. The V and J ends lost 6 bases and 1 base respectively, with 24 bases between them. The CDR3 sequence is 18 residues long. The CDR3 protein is CASSRTSRGLGGNTEAFF. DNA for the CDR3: TGTGCCAGCAGCCGCACTTCCAGGGGCCTAGGAGGGAACACTGAAGCTTTCTTT.

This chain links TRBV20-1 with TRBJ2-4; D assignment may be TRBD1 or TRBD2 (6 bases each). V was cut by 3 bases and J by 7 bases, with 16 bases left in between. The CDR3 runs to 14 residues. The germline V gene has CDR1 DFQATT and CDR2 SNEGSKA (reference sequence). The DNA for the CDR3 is TGCAGTGCTAGGGGGGGCGGGGAACCCAACATTCAGTACTTC. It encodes CSARGGGEPNIQYF.

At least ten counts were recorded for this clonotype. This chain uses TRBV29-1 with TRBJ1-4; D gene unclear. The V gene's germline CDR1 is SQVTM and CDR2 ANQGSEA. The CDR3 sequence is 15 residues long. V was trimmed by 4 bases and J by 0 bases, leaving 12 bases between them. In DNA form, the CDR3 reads TGCAGCGTTGCTCGACGGGCTGCAACTAATGAAAAACTGTTTTTT. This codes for CSVARRAATNEKLFF.

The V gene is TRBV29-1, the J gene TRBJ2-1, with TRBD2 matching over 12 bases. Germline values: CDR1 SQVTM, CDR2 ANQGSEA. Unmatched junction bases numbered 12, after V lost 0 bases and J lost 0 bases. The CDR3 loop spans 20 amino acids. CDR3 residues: CSVEDLAGGPFLLSYNEQFF. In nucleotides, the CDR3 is TGCAGCGTTGAAGACCTAGCGGGGGGGCCTTTTCTTCTCTCCTACAATGAGCAGTTCTTC.

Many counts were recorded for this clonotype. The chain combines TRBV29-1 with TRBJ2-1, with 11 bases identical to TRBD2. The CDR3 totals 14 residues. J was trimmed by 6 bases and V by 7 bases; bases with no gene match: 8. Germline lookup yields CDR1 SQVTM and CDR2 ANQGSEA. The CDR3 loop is CSAQGGLAVNEQFF. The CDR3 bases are TGCAGCGCCCAGGGGGGACTAGCGGTCAATGAGCAGTTCTTC.

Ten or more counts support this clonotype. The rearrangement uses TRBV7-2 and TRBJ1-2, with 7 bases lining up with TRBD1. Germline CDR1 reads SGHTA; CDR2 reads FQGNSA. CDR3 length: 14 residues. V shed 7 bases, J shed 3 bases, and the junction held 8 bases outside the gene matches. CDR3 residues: CASIPTGLHYGYTF. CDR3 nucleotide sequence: TGTGCCAGCATCCCGACAGGGCTCCACTATGGCTACACCTTC.

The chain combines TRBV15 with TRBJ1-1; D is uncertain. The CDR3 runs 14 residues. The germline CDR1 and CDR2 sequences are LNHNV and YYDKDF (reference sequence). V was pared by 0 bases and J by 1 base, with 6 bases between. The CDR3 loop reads CATSRDWRNTEAFF. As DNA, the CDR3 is TGTGCCACCAGCAGAGATTGGAGGAACACTGAAGCTTTCTTT.